A single sample is the source of the 27 T cell receptor beta chains below, sequenced in a study of cytomegalovirus exposure and HLA in healthy donors. TCRdb's copy holds only in-frame clones and misses some; the assay was immunoSEQ multiplex PCR. Of about 350,000 clones listed, about 85% are singletons. The specimen was PBMCs. Source of these receptors: a woman in her twenties or thirties in good health and CMV-seropositive.

The chain couples TRBV5-4 to TRBJ1-1, with D possibly being TRBD1 (6 bases). This CDR3 spans 13 amino acids. V was trimmed by 2 bases and J by 5 bases, leaving 10 bases between them. Looked up from germline, CDR1 is SGHNT and CDR2 is YYREEE (reference sequence). CDR3 residues: CASSLRGATEAFF. The CDR3 bases are TGTGCCAGCAGCTTAAGGGGGGCGACTGAAGCTTTCTTT.

V is TRBV30 and J is TRBJ2-7; the match to TRBD1 covers 8 bases. Germline trimming cut 2 bases from V and 7 bases from J; bases unmatched to any gene: 10. CDR3 length: 14 residues. Germline V gene sequence: CDR1 GTSNPN, CDR2 SVGIG (reference sequence). This CDR3 reads CAWSYGQGAGEQYF. CDR3 nucleotide sequence: TGTGCCTGGAGTTATGGGCAGGGGGCGGGGGAGCAGTACTTC.

The chain couples TRBV7-3 to TRBJ2-2; D call uncertain. CDR1 is SGHTA, CDR2 FQGTGA, per germline. V lost 2 bases to trimming and J lost 0 bases, with 4 bases between them. The CDR3 covers 14 residues. The CDR3 bases are TGTGCCAGCAGCTTAGGGACGAACACCGGGGAGCTGTTTTTT. Amino acid sequence: CASSLGTNTGELFF.

The CDR3 protein is CASSFVPGLAFPEQFF. Here the CDR3 DNA reads TGTGCCAGCAGCTTCGTACCGGGACTAGCGTTCCCTGAGCAGTTCTTC. This chain connects TRBV7-9 to TRBJ2-1; 10 bases are a match to TRBD2. Germline lookup yields CDR1 SEHNR and CDR2 FQNEAQ (reference sequence). The trim removed 3 bases at V and 9 bases at J, leaving 11 bases unmatched. CDR3 size: 16 residues.

The V call is TRBV5-4, the J call TRBJ2-7; 9 bases align to TRBD1. This CDR3 has 15 residues. Germline CDR1 SGHNT, CDR2 YYREEE (reference sequence). V lost 2 bases and J lost 3; bases outside the gene matches: 6. DNA for the CDR3: TGTGCCAGCAGCTTCCCTGGGGGACAGGGCTACGAGCAGTACTTC. This encodes CASSFPGGQGYEQYF.

The rearrangement uses TRBV30 and TRBJ1-1; D call uncertain. V dropped 1 base and J dropped 1 base, with 7 bases sitting between them. The germline gives CDR1 GTSNPN, CDR2 SVGIG (reference sequence). This CDR3 region has 13 residues. The CDR3: CAWSGRRNTEAFF. CDR3 in DNA: TGTGCCTGGAGTGGCAGACGGAACACTGAAGCTTTCTTT.

The chain combines TRBV5-1 with TRBJ1-2; the D gene is possibly TRBD1 (6 bases). The germline V gene encodes CDR1 SGHRS and CDR2 YFSETQ. The length of the CDR3 is 14 residues. V was clipped by 0 bases and J by 14 bases, with 20 bases between them. This chain's CDR3 is CASSLAAGAGRMTF. The DNA of the CDR3 is TGCGCCAGCAGCTTGGCGGCGGGGGCTGGACGTATGACCTTC. The variable domain in full, completed from reference TRBV5-1 and TRBJ1-2, reads KAGVTQTPRYLIKTRGQQVTLSCSPISGHRSVSWYQQTPGQGLQFLFEYFSETQRNKGNFPGRFSGRQFSNSRSEMNVSTLELGDSALYLCASSLAAGAGRMTFGSGTRLTVV.

V and J are TRBV6-4 and TRBJ2-7; 9 nucleotides line up with TRBD1. Trimming took 4 bases from V and 2 from J; bases not matched to a gene: 18. Germline lookup yields CDR1 MRHNA and CDR2 SNTAGT. This CDR3 is built from 19 residues. The CDR3 coding sequence is TGTGCCAGCAGTGGCCGGGACAGGGTAGGGTATCGTCATACCTACGAGCAGTACTTC. It codes for CASSGRDRVGYRHTYEQYF.

The sample holds many counts of this clone. The chain combines TRBV2 with TRBJ1-2; tentatively, D is TRBD1 (5 bases). CDR3 length: 13 amino acids. Trimming shortened V by 7 bases and J by 7 bases, and 16 bases separated the two germline ends. Germline V gene sequence: CDR1 SNHLY, CDR2 FYNNEI. CDR3 sequence: CASKRNQGVGYTF. The CDR3 nucleotides read TGTGCCAGCAAGAGGAATCAGGGAGTTGGCTACACCTTC.

The chain is built from TRBV4-3 and TRBJ2-1, with D unclear. The germline V gene encodes CDR1 LGHNA and CDR2 YSLEER. The CDR3 is 16 residues long. Deletions cut 1 base from V and 6 bases from J, with 16 bases between. CDR3 sequence (DNA): TGCGCCAGCAGCCAAGGGACCCGTACCCAATCCAATGAGCAGTTCTTC. Its protein is CASSQGTRTQSNEQFF.

Details on this clone: At the DNA level, this CDR3 is encoded by other sequences in the same sample as well. This chain joins TRBV2 and TRBJ1-1; D remains unclear. The V end was cut by 6 bases, the J end by 1 base, with 6 bases between. The CDR3 runs 12 residues. Germline CDR1 SNHLY, CDR2 FYNNEI. The CDR3 DNA reads TGTGCCAGCAGCGCAGGGAACACTGAAGCTTTCTTT. Translation: CASSAGNTEAFF.

This clone was recorded only once. The CDR3 here is CASSLGQGTYNEQFF. Written as DNA, the CDR3 is TGCGCCAGCAGCTTGGGGCAGGGGACCTACAATGAGCAGTTCTTC. This chain uses TRBV5-1 with TRBJ2-1; a weak D match, TRBD1 (6 bases). This CDR3 spans 15 amino acids. The germline V gene has CDR1 SGHRS and CDR2 YFSETQ. Deletions cut 0 bases from V and 2 bases from J, with 9 bases between.

This rearrangement joins TRBV7-3 to TRBJ2-2; TRBD2 might be the D (5 bases). The CDR3 runs to 16 residues. Germline assignment: CDR1 SGHTA and CDR2 FQGTGA. Trimming stripped 5 bases from V and 0 bases from J, with 13 bases between. The CDR3 spells CASSDPGLTNTGELFF. CDR3 in DNA: TGTGCCAGCAGCGACCCAGGACTTACGAACACCGGGGAGCTGTTTTTT.

The CDR3 sequence is CASIEAAGGVQYF. The DNA for the CDR3 is TGCGCCAGCATCGAGGCGGCGGGGGGTGTCCAGTACTTC. The chain recombines TRBV5-1 with TRBJ2-5; 8 bases are shared with TRBD2. Germline V gene lookup returns CDR1 SGHRS and CDR2 YFSETQ. V shed 6 bases and J 10 bases; nucleotides not matched to a gene: 11. CDR3 size: 13 residues.

This chain joins TRBV11-2 and TRBJ2-1; 7 nucleotides align to TRBD1. Germline V gene sequence: CDR1 SGHAT, CDR2 FQNNGV. Trimming cost V 4 bases and J 4 bases; bases outside gene matches: 4. This CDR3 is 14 amino acids long. The CDR3 coding sequence is TGTGCCAGCAGCTCCCTGACAGGGTACAATGAGCAGTTCTTC. Translated: CASSSLTGYNEQFF.

This clone was counted a single time. V is TRBV6-5 and J is TRBJ2-7, with 8 bases aligning to TRBD1. CDR1 and CDR2 from the germline V gene are MNHEY and SVGAGI. The CDR3 is made up of 14 amino acids. Trimming took 5 bases from V and 0 from J; bases not matched to a gene: 3. The CDR3 here is CASSNDRGSYEQYF. CDR3 nucleotides: TGTGCCAGCAGTAACGACAGGGGCTCCTACGAGCAGTACTTC.

About this clone: At one of its ends the junction is not consistent with the germline gene, which may arise from a read error. The rearrangement joins TRBV6-1 to TRBJ1-3; D unresolved. The CDR3 contains 11 residues. Germline V CDR1 and CDR2: MNHNS, SASEGT. The CDR3: CASSEGNTIYF. Here the CDR3 DNA reads TGTGCCAGCAGCGAAGGAAACACCATATATTTT.

The chain joins TRBV7-2 to TRBJ1-2, with TRBD1 matching over 9 bases. Germline V gene data show CDR1 as SGHTA and CDR2 as FQGNSA. V lost 5 bases and J lost 8; bases outside the gene matches: 15. The CDR3 extends over 16 amino acids. In DNA form, the CDR3 reads TGTGCCAGCAGCCCAACAGGCGGGACAGGGATACGCGGCTACACCTTC. Translating gives CASSPTGGTGIRGYTF.

The chain carries TRBV7-6 and TRBJ2-7; D is possibly TRBD1 (6 bases). This CDR3 spans 21 amino acids. V lost 1 base and J lost 0, with 28 bases in between. CDR1 and CDR2 from the germline V gene are SGHVS and FNYEAQ. CDR3 nucleotide sequence: TGTGCCAGCAGCTTAGAGCTCGGGTATTGGGGGACACCAAGCGACTCCTACGAGCAGTACTTC. Protein: CASSLELGYWGTPSDSYEQYF.

The J gene is TRBJ2-2, the V gene TRBV29-1; 12 nucleotides match TRBD2. Unmatched junction bases numbered 7, after V lost 6 bases and J lost 5 bases. The CDR3 consists of 15 residues. CDR1 and CDR2 from the germline V gene are SQVTM and ANQGSEA. CDR3 in DNA: TGCAGCGTCGAACTCGGACTAGCGGGAACCGGGGAGCTGTTTTTT. This codes for CSVELGLAGTGELFF.

The V and J genes are TRBV19 and TRBJ1-3, with D hard to call. Per the germline V gene, CDR1 is LNHDA and CDR2 is SQIVND (reference sequence). This CDR3 is 15 amino acids long. Trimming removed 1 base at V and 3 bases at J, with 10 bases between. CDR3 nucleotides: TGTGCCAGTAGTATAGGCCGATCGGGTGGAAACACCATATATTTT. Protein sequence: CASSIGRSGGNTIYF.

Comments on this clone: Other nucleotide sequences in the sample specify the same CDR3. This rearrangement joins TRBV5-1 to TRBJ1-5, with D unresolved. Germline V lookup: CDR1 SGHRS, CDR2 YFSETQ. The CDR3 runs 13 residues. The germline V and J ends were trimmed by 0 bases and 1 base, with 2 bases remaining between them. In DNA, the CDR3 is TGCGCCAGCAGCTTGGGGAGCAATCAGCCCCAGCATTTT. This encodes CASSLGSNQPQHF.

This clone was recorded once. The chain is built from TRBV5-1 and TRBJ2-7; tentatively, D is TRBD1 (5 bases). This CDR3 is built from 15 residues. V shed 0 bases and J shed 1 base, with 11 bases lying between them. Germline CDR1 is SGHRS and CDR2 is YFSETQ. CDR3 sequence reads: CASSLVGSGSYEQYF. For the CDR3, the DNA is TGCGCCAGCAGCTTGGTAGGGTCAGGGTCCTACGAGCAGTACTTC. Looking up the rest from reference TRBV5-1 and TRBJ2-7 gives the full variable domain: KAGVTQTPRYLIKTRGQQVTLSCSPISGHRSVSWYQQTPGQGLQFLFEYFSETQRNKGNFPGRFSGRQFSNSRSEMNVSTLELGDSALYLCASSLVGSGSYEQYFGPGTRLTVT.

The V gene is TRBV29-1, the J gene TRBJ2-3; D not certain. CDR1 is SQVTM, CDR2 ANQGSEA, per germline. This CDR3 is built from 15 residues. Trimming shortened V by 7 bases and J by 0 bases, and 17 bases separated the two germline ends. This chain's CDR3 is CSARTAARSTDTQYF. CDR3 bases: TGCAGCGCCAGAACGGCAGCCCGGAGCACAGATACGCAGTATTTT.

V usage is TRBV19 and J usage is TRBJ2-7, with a tentative D call TRBD1 (6 bases). The CDR3 totals 12 residues. Between the trimmed V and J ends, which lost 4 bases and 3 bases, there was a span of 7 bases. The V gene's germline CDR1 is LNHDA and CDR2 SQIVND (reference sequence). CDR3 in amino acids: CASSTGDYEQYF. The CDR3 nucleotides are TGTGCCAGTAGTACAGGGGACTACGAGCAGTACTTC.

This clone was counted once. This chain links TRBV19 with TRBJ2-2, with D tentatively TRBD1 (5 bases). Germline CDR1 reads LNHDA; CDR2 reads SQIVND (reference sequence). Trimming removed 4 bases at V and 7 bases at J, with 10 bases between. There are 13 residues in the CDR3. The CDR3 DNA is TGTGCCAGTAGTAATAGGGGCATCGGGGAGCTGTTTTTT. Translation gives CASSNRGIGELFF.

CDR3 nucleotide sequence: TGTGCCAGAAGCTTGGTTATTCACAGGAGGGGCTATGGCTACACCTTC. It encodes CARSLVIHRRGYGYTF. The V call is TRBV5-3, the J call TRBJ1-2; D is possibly TRBD1 (5 bases). Being an ORF, TRBV5-3 has a function that is uncertain. Trimming took 0 bases from V and 4 from J, leaving 16 bases between them. The CDR3 is 16 residues long.